A selection of T cell receptor beta chains follows, all from one sample in a study of T-cell reconstitution after alpha-beta-depleted transplantation in children. Each CDR3 protein is one row after TCRdb ran MiXCR on the PCR reads. The sample has more than 150,000 distinct CDR3 sequences; 13% to 15% are singletons. This sample comprised PBMCs from the stem cell graft donor, obtained from the stem cell graft. The source of these receptors is a human donor who donated a stem cell graft to a child with acute lymphoblastic leukemia. Both conserved end residues are part of each CDR3.

V: TRBV20-1
J: TRBJ2-1
CDR3: CSARHNSGRSYNEQFF

V: TRBV5-1
J: TRBJ2-1
CDR3: CASSLKAASKNEQFF

V: TRBV5-1
J: TRBJ2-5
CDR3: CASSEGTWVGTQYF

V: TRBV7-9
J: TRBJ2-1
CDR3: CASSVAGESSEQFF

V: TRBV27
J: TRBJ2-7
CDR3: CASSFSGSAFREQYF

V: TRBV5-1
J: TRBJ2-3
CDR3: CASNEENTDTQYF

V: TRBV12-3/TRBV12-4
J: TRBJ2-7
CDR3: CASTSGWGAGAPGEQYF

V: TRBV7-9
J: TRBJ2-2
CDR3: CASSLPQRGGELFF

V: TRBV20-1
J: TRBJ2-7
CDR3: CSASSFAGEAYEQYF

V: TRBV29-1
J: TRBJ2-1
CDR3: CSVPPYGTGPYNEQFF

V: TRBV6-5
J: TRBJ1-6
CDR3: CASSYSRGPLHF

V: TRBV5-1
J: TRBJ1-3
CDR3: CASSLGAGASGNTIYF

V: TRBV25-1
J: TRBJ1-1
CDR3: CASMDRVANEAFF

V: TRBV25-1
J: TRBJ2-6
CDR3: CASSSPGANVLTF

V: TRBV24-1
J: TRBJ2-5
CDR3: CATSVSGGETQYF